This T cell receptor beta chain was recorded in a study of cytomegalovirus exposure and HLA in healthy donors. Concerning this clone itself: Its antigen is as yet unknown.

It was with 60 Vbeta and 13 Jbeta primers that the PCR ran. Original handling: Around 10 million of the roughly 80 million unique TCR beta chains counted in a later analysis were shared. Using immunoSEQ multiplex PCR, the repertoire was profiled, and TCRdb retains in-frame clones only, with some absent. That table is the source of V, J and clone size, and D and trimming were worked out from the DNA. The sample records 50,000 to 70,000 clones, 65% to 80% being singletons. General study results and limits: Compared with the roughly 670-donor mean, an Asian-associated ancestry cluster reportedly had fewer N-insertions, according to a later analysis. Exclusion as indistinguishable affected some V segments, including TRBV6-2 and TRBV6-3.

The ends were cut back, 3 bases at V and 1 base at J, with 13 bases in the middle. CDR1 and CDR2 from the germline V gene are SGDLS and YYNGEE. The CDR3 consists of 16 residues. Material: PBMCs. This TCR came from a female donor in good health and CMV-seronegative. This rearrangement joins TRBV9 to TRBJ2-2; D perhaps matches TRBD1 (5 bases). The CDR3 DNA sequence: TGTGCCAGCAGCGCACAGGCAAGGGGGAACACCGGGGAGCTGTTTTTT. Its translation is CASSAQARGNTGELFF.